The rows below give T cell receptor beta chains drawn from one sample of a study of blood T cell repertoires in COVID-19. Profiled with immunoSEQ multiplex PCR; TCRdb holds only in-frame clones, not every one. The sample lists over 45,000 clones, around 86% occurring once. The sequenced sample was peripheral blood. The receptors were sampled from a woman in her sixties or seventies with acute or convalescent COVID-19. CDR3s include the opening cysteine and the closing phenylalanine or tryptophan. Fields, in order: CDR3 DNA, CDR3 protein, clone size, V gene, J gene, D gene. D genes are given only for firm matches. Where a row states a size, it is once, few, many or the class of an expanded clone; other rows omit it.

CDR3nt: TGCGCCAGCAGCCAAGGATACACAGGGACTATTCGAGGCTACACCTTC
CDR3aa: CASSQGYTGTIRGYTF
abundance: -
v_gene: TRBV4-1
j_gene: TRBJ1-2
d_gene: -

CDR3nt: TGTGCCTGGAGTAATGGCAACACTGAAGCTTTCTTT
CDR3aa: CAWSNGNTEAFF
abundance: -
v_gene: TRBV30
j_gene: TRBJ1-1
d_gene: -

CDR3nt: TGTGCCAGCATACCGCCGCGCCGAACGTATGGCTACACCTTC
CDR3aa: CASIPPRRTYGYTF
abundance: -
v_gene: TRBV21-1
j_gene: TRBJ1-2
d_gene: -

CDR3nt: TGCGCCAGCAGCTTGAGGCGACTCACCTACAATGAGCAGTTCTTC
CDR3aa: CASSLRRLTYNEQFF
abundance: -
v_gene: TRBV5-1
j_gene: TRBJ2-1
d_gene: -

CDR3nt: TGTGCCAGCAGCAAAGGGGTCGGACAGCCCCAGCATTTT
CDR3aa: CASSKGVGQPQHF
abundance: -
v_gene: TRBV7-3
j_gene: TRBJ1-5
d_gene: -

CDR3nt: TGTGCCAGCAGGAAGGGGGCAGGCTATGGCTACACCTTC
CDR3aa: CASRKGAGYGYTF
abundance: -
v_gene: TRBV6-6
j_gene: TRBJ1-2
d_gene: TRBD1

CDR3nt: TGTGCCAGCACCACGGGAGGGCACACTAACTATGGCTACACCTTC
CDR3aa: CASTTGGHTNYGYTF
abundance: -
v_gene: TRBV6-1
j_gene: TRBJ1-2
d_gene: -

CDR3nt: TGTGCCAGCAGCCGGCGACAGGGGTCGAACACTGAAGCTTTCTTT
CDR3aa: CASSRRQGSNTEAFF
abundance: -
v_gene: TRBV7-9
j_gene: TRBJ1-1
d_gene: TRBD1

CDR3nt: TGTGCCTGGAGTGTAACCAGGGGGCGAAGTGGCTACACCTTC
CDR3aa: CAWSVTRGRSGYTF
abundance: -
v_gene: TRBV30
j_gene: TRBJ1-2
d_gene: TRBD1

CDR3nt: TGTGCCACCCTTACGGGGACAGGGAATACTTCACCCCTCCACTTT
CDR3aa: CATLTGTGNTSPLHF
abundance: -
v_gene: TRBV6-5
j_gene: TRBJ1-6
d_gene: TRBD1

CDR3nt: TGTGCCAGCAGCGCTGACAGGGGGATCGTGGCAGATACGCAGTATTTT
CDR3aa: CASSADRGIVADTQYF
abundance: -
v_gene: TRBV7-6
j_gene: TRBJ2-3
d_gene: TRBD1

CDR3nt: TGTGCCAGCAGTTTCCGCAGGAATAGCAATCAGCCCCAGCATTTT
CDR3aa: CASSFRRNSNQPQHF
abundance: -
v_gene: TRBV28
j_gene: TRBJ1-5
d_gene: -

CDR3nt: TGTGCCAGCACTGATCGCAGGGGCGGTGAAAAACTGTTTTTT
CDR3aa: CASTDRRGGEKLFF
abundance: -
v_gene: TRBV2
j_gene: TRBJ1-4
d_gene: -

CDR3nt: TGTGCCAGCAGCCAAACTGGACTAGCGGGGGCCTTGGAGACCCAGTACTTC
CDR3aa: CASSQTGLAGALETQYF
abundance: few
v_gene: TRBV4-2
j_gene: TRBJ2-5
d_gene: TRBD2

CDR3nt: TGCGCCAGCAGCCCAAATAGCGGGCTGAACACCGGGGAGCTGTTTTTT
CDR3aa: CASSPNSGLNTGELFF
abundance: -
v_gene: TRBV10-1
j_gene: TRBJ2-2
d_gene: TRBD2

CDR3nt: TGCGCCAGCAGCGCCCGGACTAGCGGGAGGATCAACAATGAGCAGTTCTTC
CDR3aa: CASSARTSGRINNEQFF
abundance: once
v_gene: TRBV5-1
j_gene: TRBJ2-1
d_gene: TRBD2

CDR3nt: TGTGCCAGCAGTGAGGACAGATTCTATGGCTACACCTTC
CDR3aa: CASSEDRFYGYTF
abundance: -
v_gene: TRBV6-1
j_gene: TRBJ1-2
d_gene: -

CDR3nt: TGTGCCAGCAGCCCCGTCAGCAATCAGCCCCAGCATTTT
CDR3aa: CASSPVSNQPQHF
abundance: -
v_gene: TRBV11-2
j_gene: TRBJ1-5
d_gene: -

CDR3nt: TGTGCCAGCAGTCCCCCGGATCAGCCCCAGCATTTT
CDR3aa: CASSPPDQPQHF
abundance: -
v_gene: TRBV6-6
j_gene: TRBJ1-5
d_gene: -

CDR3nt: TGTGCCAGCAGCTTAATGGCTACAGCCTATGGCTACACCTTC
CDR3aa: CASSLMATAYGYTF
abundance: -
v_gene: TRBV11-2
j_gene: TRBJ1-2
d_gene: -

CDR3nt: TGTGCCAGCAGCCTAGGACTAATCGTGGCTGGCGGGGAGCTGTTTTTT
CDR3aa: CASSLGLIVAGGELFF
abundance: -
v_gene: TRBV3-1/TRBV3-2
j_gene: TRBJ2-2
d_gene: -

CDR3nt: TGTGCCAGCAGTACGAGGAGGGGCACTGAAGCTTTCTTT
CDR3aa: CASSTRRGTEAFF
abundance: -
v_gene: TRBV6-4
j_gene: TRBJ1-1
d_gene: -

CDR3nt: TGTGCCAGCTCACCACCCGGAGGGCAGGGGGTAGGAGGCTACACCTTC
CDR3aa: CASSPPGGQGVGGYTF
abundance: -
v_gene: TRBV18
j_gene: TRBJ1-2
d_gene: TRBD1

CDR3nt: TGTGCCTGGAACTCAGGGATTATCAATGAGCAGTTCTTC
CDR3aa: CAWNSGIINEQFF
abundance: -
v_gene: TRBV30
j_gene: TRBJ2-1
d_gene: -

CDR3nt: TGTGCCAGCAGTAGGACAGGGAGCAACGAGCAGTACTTC
CDR3aa: CASSRTGSNEQYF
abundance: -
v_gene: TRBV12-3/TRBV12-4
j_gene: TRBJ2-7
d_gene: TRBD1

CDR3nt: TGTGCCAGCAGTTTAGGGGGACAGGGGGCGATCACTGAAGCTTTCTTT
CDR3aa: CASSLGGQGAITEAFF
abundance: -
v_gene: TRBV28
j_gene: TRBJ1-1
d_gene: TRBD1

CDR3nt: TGCGCCAGCAGCGCGGACAGGGGGAACACTGAAGCTTTCTTT
CDR3aa: CASSADRGNTEAFF
abundance: -
v_gene: TRBV5-1
j_gene: TRBJ1-1
d_gene: TRBD1

CDR3nt: TGTGCCAGTAGCCGTAGCGGGGGGGTAGGCAATGAGCAGTTCTTC
CDR3aa: CASSRSGGVGNEQFF
abundance: -
v_gene: TRBV19
j_gene: TRBJ2-1
d_gene: TRBD2

CDR3nt: TGTGCCTGGAGCCGGGGGTCGATCAACTACGAGCAGTACTTC
CDR3aa: CAWSRGSINYEQYF
abundance: -
v_gene: TRBV30
j_gene: TRBJ2-7
d_gene: -

CDR3nt: TGCGCCAGCAGCTTGTCGTCGGGAGTAGTGCCTGAGCAGTTCTTC
CDR3aa: CASSLSSGVVPEQFF
abundance: -
v_gene: TRBV5-1
j_gene: TRBJ2-1
d_gene: -

CDR3nt: TGTGCCAGCAGCTGGGGGCAGGCAGGCACTGAAGCTTTCTTT
CDR3aa: CASSWGQAGTEAFF
abundance: -
v_gene: TRBV7-6
j_gene: TRBJ1-1
d_gene: -

CDR3nt: TGTGCCAGCAGCGTAGGGGTAGGAGGGTACGGGGAGACCCAGTACTTC
CDR3aa: CASSVGVGGYGETQYF
abundance: -
v_gene: TRBV9
j_gene: TRBJ2-5
d_gene: -

CDR3nt: TGTGCCAGCAGTCGAGGTGAAAAACTGTTTTTT
CDR3aa: CASSRGEKLFF
abundance: -
v_gene: TRBV28
j_gene: TRBJ1-4
d_gene: -

CDR3nt: TGTGCCAGCAGTGAGCGGCGGGGCGGGAGGGCCACCAATGAGCAGTTCTTC
CDR3aa: CASSERRGGRATNEQFF
abundance: few
v_gene: TRBV2
j_gene: TRBJ2-1
d_gene: TRBD2

CDR3nt: TGTGCCACCAGCAGAGTTTTGGGGGCCGGGAGGCCACGTGGAACTAACTATGGCTACACCTTC
CDR3aa: CATSRVLGAGRPRGTNYGYTF
abundance: -
v_gene: TRBV15
j_gene: TRBJ1-2
d_gene: -

CDR3nt: TGTGCCAGCAGCCCCGAGCGGGTGGGCCATGAGCAGTTCTTC
CDR3aa: CASSPERVGHEQFF
abundance: once
v_gene: TRBV5-4
j_gene: TRBJ2-1
d_gene: -

CDR3nt: TGTGCCAGCAGTCCAATAGGACAGGGCTACGAGCAGTACTTC
CDR3aa: CASSPIGQGYEQYF
abundance: -
v_gene: TRBV6-5
j_gene: TRBJ2-7
d_gene: TRBD1

CDR3nt: TGTGCCACCTCACCAGGGACCTACAATGAGCAGTTCTTC
CDR3aa: CATSPGTYNEQFF
abundance: -
v_gene: TRBV25-1
j_gene: TRBJ2-1
d_gene: -

CDR3nt: TGTGCCAGCAGCTTGACTAGCGGGAGCTCCTACAATGAGCAGTTCTTC
CDR3aa: CASSLTSGSSYNEQFF
abundance: -
v_gene: TRBV5-6
j_gene: TRBJ2-1
d_gene: TRBD2

CDR3nt: TGTGCCAGCAGTGAGGTGGGAGGGCCGCGAAAGACCCAGTACTTC
CDR3aa: CASSEVGGPRKTQYF
abundance: -
v_gene: TRBV6-1
j_gene: TRBJ2-5
d_gene: TRBD2

CDR3nt: TGTGCCAGCAGCCAAGCTTTGACTAGCGGGGGTGGAGAGACCCAGTACTTC
CDR3aa: CASSQALTSGGGETQYF
abundance: -
v_gene: TRBV3-1/TRBV3-2
j_gene: TRBJ2-5
d_gene: TRBD2

CDR3nt: TGTGCCAGCAGCCAAGCAGGCTACTTCCGAAGCTCTGGAAACACCATATATTTT
CDR3aa: CASSQAGYFRSSGNTIYF
abundance: -
v_gene: TRBV3-1/TRBV3-2
j_gene: TRBJ1-3
d_gene: -

CDR3nt: TGTGCCAGCAGGTTGGAGCGGGTAGCTTTCTTT
CDR3aa: CASRLERVAFF
abundance: -
v_gene: TRBV2
j_gene: TRBJ1-1
d_gene: -

CDR3nt: TGCAGCGTGTCCCGGGACACTAATCAGCCCCAGCATTTT
CDR3aa: CSVSRDTNQPQHF
abundance: -
v_gene: TRBV29-1
j_gene: TRBJ1-5
d_gene: -

CDR3nt: TGCGCCAGCAGCTTAGGAATAGGCGGGGGGGCGAGGAATGAGCAGTTCTTC
CDR3aa: CASSLGIGGGARNEQFF
abundance: -
v_gene: TRBV5-1
j_gene: TRBJ2-1
d_gene: TRBD2

CDR3nt: TGTGCCAGTTCCGGGACAGGGCTGCCCTCACAAGAAAAACTGTTTTTT
CDR3aa: CASSGTGLPSQEKLFF
abundance: once
v_gene: TRBV19
j_gene: TRBJ1-4
d_gene: TRBD1

CDR3nt: TGTGCCAGTAAGGACAGGGGTAACTATGGCTACACCTTC
CDR3aa: CASKDRGNYGYTF
abundance: -
v_gene: TRBV19
j_gene: TRBJ1-2
d_gene: TRBD1

CDR3nt: TGTGCCTGGGGGAGGCGGGGTCGGGAGACCCAGTACTTC
CDR3aa: CAWGRRGRETQYF
abundance: -
v_gene: TRBV30
j_gene: TRBJ2-5
d_gene: -

CDR3nt: TGTGCCAGCAGTACCCGGACGGGAAATTCACCCCTCCACTTT
CDR3aa: CASSTRTGNSPLHF
abundance: -
v_gene: TRBV2
j_gene: TRBJ1-6
d_gene: -

CDR3nt: TGTGCCAGCAGTGAAGTGGCAGGGGAGAGCACTGAAGCTTTCTTT
CDR3aa: CASSEVAGESTEAFF
abundance: large
v_gene: TRBV6-1
j_gene: TRBJ1-1
d_gene: -

CDR3nt: TGCAGCGTTGATTTGTATAACACCGGGGAGCTGTTTTTT
CDR3aa: CSVDLYNTGELFF
abundance: once
v_gene: TRBV29-1
j_gene: TRBJ2-2
d_gene: -

CDR3nt: TGCGCCAGCAGCCAAGAACGTGTAGGACAGCGTAATTCACCCCTCCACTTT
CDR3aa: CASSQERVGQRNSPLHF
abundance: once
v_gene: TRBV4-1
j_gene: TRBJ1-6
d_gene: -